The subject of this entry is one T cell receptor beta chain. The data are from a study of radiation and T cells in renal cell carcinoma. Regarding time point: baseline pretreatment blood. The treatment here: 15 Gy SBRT to primary tumor, nephrectomy 4 weeks later. Clear cell pathology was present in this patient's renal cell carcinoma. CDR3 size: 18 residues. Trimming removed 0 bases from V and 3 bases from J, with 23 bases in between. The V gene's germline CDR1 is GTSNPN and CDR2 SVGIG (reference sequence). The table came from immunoSEQ multiplex PCR; TCRdb's copy has only in-frame clones and leaves some out. The sample contains approximately 100,000 clones, 70% to 90% of which appear only once.

This sequence joins TRBV30 and TRBJ1-1, with D tentatively TRBD1 (5 bases). The material sequenced was blood, taken from a patient whose treatment included radiotherapy and nephrectomy. The receptor's source is a man aged 50-60 years with renal cell carcinoma. The CDR3 bases are TGTGCCTGGAGTGTACTTCTTTTGGCAGGGCCAGCGGACACTGAAGCTTTCTTT. It translates to CAWSVLLLAGPADTEAFF.